One sample yielded the 21 T cell receptor beta chains listed below, sequenced in a study of cytomegalovirus exposure and HLA in healthy donors. Sequenced by immunoSEQ multiplex PCR; TCRdb stores in-frame clones only, minus some. The profile shows approximately 240,000 clones, over 80% of them singletons. Material: PBMCs. The receptors derive from a woman aged 18-29 years in good health and CMV-seronegative.

A single count supports this clone. This chain joins TRBV2 and TRBJ2-7; TRBD2 aligns across 16 bases. The germline V gene encodes CDR1 SNHLY and CDR2 FYNNEI. The CDR3 sequence is 19 residues long. Losses at the gene ends were 6 bases for V and 0 bases for J; bases not matched to a gene: 11. CDR3 sequence (DNA): TGTGCCAGCAGCACTACCGGGACTAGCGGGAGGGGGAGCTCCTACGAGCAGTACTTC. It translates to CASSTTGTSGRGSSYEQYF.

The rearrangement links TRBV6-1 to TRBJ2-7, with 10 bases matching TRBD2. V gave up 8 bases and J gave up 9 bases; unmatched junction bases: 10. CDR3 length: 13 residues. CDR1 is MNHNS and CDR2 is SASEGT in the germline V gene. The CDR3 region is CASWKREGFWQYF. The DNA of the CDR3 is TGTGCCAGCTGGAAGCGGGAGGGATTCTGGCAGTACTTC.

J is TRBJ1-6 and V is TRBV6-5; 8 bases line up with TRBD1. Looked up from germline, CDR1 is MNHEY and CDR2 is SVGAGI. The CDR3 sequence is 15 residues long. The V gene end was trimmed by 3 bases and the J gene end by 9 bases; junction bases not matched to a gene: 7. Here the CDR3 reads CASSYLTGGTSPLHF. The CDR3 coding sequence is TGTGCCAGCAGTTATCTCACAGGGGGGACTTCACCCCTCCACTTT.

The chain joins TRBV15 to TRBJ2-5; 10 bases line up with TRBD1. The CDR3 consists of 15 residues. CDR1 and CDR2 from the germline V gene are LNHNV and YYDKDF (reference sequence). The J segment lost 4 bases and the V segment lost 2 bases, leaving 4 bases of the junction unmatched. Written as DNA, the CDR3 is TGTGCCACCAGCAGACCCGACAGGGGGCGAGAGACCCAGTACTTC. Translation gives CATSRPDRGRETQYF.

V gene TRBV19 combines with J gene TRBJ2-3; D possibly corresponds to TRBD2 (6 bases). V lost 8 bases and J 3 bases, leaving 12 bases between the germline ends. CDR3 length equals 13 residues. Germline CDR1 and CDR2: LNHDA and SQIVND (reference sequence). The CDR3 protein is CASAGSQTDTQYF. In DNA form, the CDR3 reads TGTGCCAGTGCCGGGAGCCAAACAGATACGCAGTATTTT.

The chain has TRBV14 and TRBJ2-5; 7 nucleotides line up with TRBD1. The CDR3 is 14 amino acids. The germline gives CDR1 SGHDN, CDR2 FVKESK. Losses at the gene ends were 5 bases for V and 2 bases for J; bases not matched to a gene: 5. CDR3 residues: CASSSGQIQETQYF. Written as DNA, the CDR3 is TGTGCCAGCAGCTCGGGACAGATTCAAGAGACCCAGTACTTC.

The rearrangement links TRBV10-3 to TRBJ1-1; tentative D call: TRBD1 (5 bases). The CDR3 runs 12 residues. Trimming left V 10 bases short and J 0 bases short, with 9 bases between. Germline CDR1 and CDR2: ENHRY and SYGVKD. Written as DNA, the CDR3 is TGTGCCACCCGGGGGGTGAACACTGAAGCTTTCTTT. Translating it yields CATRGVNTEAFF.

The chain uses TRBV7-2 and TRBJ1-6, with TRBD1 as a possible D gene (6 bases). The CDR3 extends over 16 amino acids. CDR1 and CDR2 from the germline V gene are SGHTA and FQGNSA. Trimming took off 5 bases at V and 0 bases at J, with 11 bases between the two ends. CDR3 sequence reads: CASSRTVNSYNSPLHF. The DNA for the CDR3 is TGTGCCAGCAGCCGGACAGTTAACTCCTATAATTCACCCCTCCACTTT.

The CDR3 protein is CASSQNRLALDEQYF. CDR3 nucleotide sequence: TGTGCCAGCAGCCAGAATAGACTAGCCCTTGACGAGCAGTACTTC. This chain uses TRBV7-9 with TRBJ2-7; 7 bases map to TRBD2. The CDR3 has 15 amino acids. The J segment lost 5 bases and the V segment lost 5 bases, leaving 12 bases of the junction unmatched. Germline V gene lookup returns CDR1 SEHNR and CDR2 FQNEAQ (reference sequence).

The chain carries TRBV18 and TRBJ2-5; no firm D call. Deletions cut 0 bases from V and 2 bases from J, with 4 bases between. Germline V CDR1 and CDR2: KGHSH, LQKENI. The CDR3 runs 13 residues. This CDR3 is CASSPPLQETQYF. CDR3 coding DNA: TGTGCCAGCTCACCACCCTTACAAGAGACCCAGTACTTC.

The rearrangement links TRBV27 to TRBJ1-1; D not certain. Germline loops: CDR1 MNHEY, CDR2 SMNVEV (reference sequence). V lost 2 bases and J lost 4, with 14 bases in between. The CDR3 covers 15 residues. The CDR3 loop is CASSLASLGSTEAFF. DNA for the CDR3: TGTGCCAGCAGTTTAGCTTCACTAGGGAGCACTGAAGCTTTCTTT.

In DNA form, the CDR3 reads TGCAGCGTTGCGACTAGCGGGAGGGCCGGTGGCGGGGAGCTGTTTTTT. It yields the protein CSVATSGRAGGGELFF. The genes are TRBV29-1 and TRBJ2-2; 14 nucleotides line up with TRBD2. The CDR3 contains 16 residues. Trimming took 4 bases from V and 7 from J; bases not matched to a gene: 8. From germline, CDR1 is SQVTM and CDR2 ANQGSEA.

The chain links TRBV28 to TRBJ1-2; D is unclear. CDR1 is MDHEN and CDR2 is SYDVKM in the germline V gene. This CDR3 region has 12 residues. V was shortened by 7 bases and J by 8 bases, with 14 bases between the two germline ends. In nucleotides, the CDR3 is TGTGCCAGCACTTCATGGGCTTTGGGCTACACCTTC. It translates to CASTSWALGYTF.

The V and J genes are TRBV6-6 and TRBJ2-7; 8 nucleotides match TRBD2. This CDR3 comprises 14 residues. Germline V gene sequence: CDR1 MNHNY, CDR2 SVGAGI (reference sequence). J lost 6 bases, V lost 8 bases, and 12 bases had no gene match. The CDR3 region is CASGESGLAGEQYF. DNA of the CDR3: TGTGCCAGCGGCGAATCAGGACTAGCCGGCGAGCAGTACTTC.

The genes are TRBV28 and TRBJ1-1, with TRBD1 matching 10 bases. The germline gives CDR1 MDHEN, CDR2 SYDVKM. The CDR3 has 14 residues. Unmatched junction bases numbered 8, after V lost 10 bases and J lost 3 bases. The CDR3 protein is CAILRQGAYTEAFF. The CDR3 DNA reads as TGTGCCATCCTGAGACAGGGGGCCTACACTGAAGCTTTCTTT.

The rearrangement uses TRBV5-6 and TRBJ2-3, with D tentatively TRBD1 (6 bases). Deletions cut 2 bases from V and 2 bases from J, with 21 bases between. Germline V lookup: CDR1 SGHDT, CDR2 YYEEEE. This CDR3 contains 18 residues. The CDR3 reads CASSFTGKKLDTTDTQYF. The CDR3 DNA reads as TGTGCCAGCAGCTTCACAGGGAAAAAGTTGGACACCACAGATACGCAGTATTTT.

The V and J genes are TRBV7-9 and TRBJ2-5; D is perhaps TRBD2 (6 bases). The CDR3 has 13 residues. CDR1 SEHNR and CDR2 FQNEAQ come from the germline V gene (reference sequence). V dropped 7 bases and J dropped 7 bases, with 16 bases sitting between them. The DNA for the CDR3 is TGTGCCAGCATCGCCGGGGGAATCGGGACCCAGTACTTC. This sequence encodes CASIAGGIGTQYF.

The genes are TRBV19 and TRBJ1-1; D call uncertain. This CDR3 has 13 residues. Looked up from germline, CDR1 is LNHDA and CDR2 is SQIVND (reference sequence). The CDR3: CATGRAPNTEAFF. The CDR3 nucleotides read TGTGCGACTGGGAGAGCCCCGAACACTGAAGCTTTCTTT. Together with reference TRBV19 and TRBJ1-1, the CDR3 gives the full variable domain: DGGITQSPKYLFRKEGQNVTLSCEQNLNHDAMYWYRQDPGQGLRLIYYSQIVNDFQKGDIAEGYSVSREKKESFPLTVTSAQKNPTAFYLCATGRAPNTEAFFGQGTRLTVV.

V and J are TRBV5-6 and TRBJ2-7; the D is unclear. CDR1 is SGHDT and CDR2 is YYEEEE in the germline V gene. CDR3 size: 13 residues. Trimming left V 2 bases short and J 7 bases short, with 13 bases between. The CDR3 DNA sequence: TGTGCCAGCAGCTTTTCACCCCTACGAGAGCAGTACTTC. Amino acids: CASSFSPLREQYF.

This chain links TRBV5-1 with TRBJ1-1; D remains unclear. The V end was cut by 0 bases, the J end by 2 bases, with 8 bases between. CDR1 SGHRS and CDR2 YFSETQ come from the germline V gene. The CDR3 has 14 amino acids. CDR3 sequence: CASSLVPVNTEAFF. The CDR3 DNA is TGCGCCAGCAGCTTGGTTCCAGTTAACACTGAAGCTTTCTTT.

This chain connects TRBV2 to TRBJ2-7; 8 nucleotides agree with TRBD2. CDR1 and CDR2 from the germline V gene are SNHLY and FYNNEI. The CDR3 consists of 15 residues. Trimming took 6 bases from V and 2 from J; bases not matched to a gene: 9. The CDR3 bases are TGTGCCAGCAGGCGACTAGCGAGTTTAACCTACGAGCAGTACTTC. It codes for CASRRLASLTYEQYF.